The clone carrying this T cell receptor beta chain has a count of ten or more. What it recognizes is unknown. V lost 5 bases and J 13 bases, leaving 15 bases between the germline ends. This CDR3 spans 12 amino acids. CDR1 is SGHTA, CDR2 FQGNSA, per germline. The data originate from a study of T-cell memory formation after mild COVID-19. For the study at large: There were largely donor-specific TCR clusters. Study-wide findings and caveats: Memory from before infection featured some responding clones, which suggests cross-reactive memory joined.

TCRdb called the 5' RACE reads again in MiXCR, with one record for every CDR3 protein. The sample contains approximately 240,000 distinct CDR3 sequences, about a sixth of which appear only once. The sequencing sample was made of PBMCs or a T cell subset sorted from them (not recorded which). The clonotype was recovered from a man aged 18 to 29 who had mild COVID-19 (a few samples of this study predate the infection). Cell type and time point are not known. V is TRBV7-2 and J is TRBJ2-1; unclear D gene. CDR3 in amino acids: CASSLNTAGQFF. CDR3 bases: TGTGCCAGCAGCCTAAACACGGCTGGACAGTTCTTC. The full variable domain, completed using reference TRBV7-2 and TRBJ2-1, is GAGVSQSPSNKVTEKGKDVELRCDPISGHTALYWYRQSLGQGLEFLIYFQGNSAPDKSGLPSDRFSAERTGGSVSTLTIQRTQQEDSAVYLCASSLNTAGQFFGPGTRLTVL.